A single sample gave rise to the 17 T cell receptor beta chains below, sequenced in a study of blood T cell repertoires in COVID-19. Produced via immunoSEQ multiplex PCR; TCRdb's table is partial and in-frame only. The sample lists roughly 20,000 clones, approximately 90% occurring once. Specimen: peripheral blood. These receptors came from a human donor in a cohort sampled during active COVID-19. The donor label of this sample is uncertain.

This clone was recorded once. The chain links TRBV27 to TRBJ2-1, with a tentative D call TRBD2 (6 bases). V was clipped by 4 bases and J by 6 bases, with 22 bases between them. This CDR3 spans 17 amino acids. Germline V gene lookup returns CDR1 MNHEY and CDR2 SMNVEV (reference sequence). This CDR3 reads CASSYKGRGMSRNEQFF. The CDR3 nucleotides are TGTGCCAGCAGTTATAAAGGACGGGGGATGTCTCGCAATGAGCAGTTCTTC.

The J gene is TRBJ2-7, the V gene TRBV7-2; D is perhaps TRBD1 (5 bases). CDR3 length: 14 amino acids. With 5 bases removed from V and 4 bases from J, the gap between germline ends came to 15 bases. Germline V gene lookup returns CDR1 SGHTA and CDR2 FQGNSA. The CDR3 region is CASSPEDIVYEQYF. As DNA, the CDR3 is TGTGCCAGCAGCCCAGAGGACATTGTGTACGAGCAGTACTTC.

The V gene is TRBV28, the J gene TRBJ1-4; weak D call: TRBD1 (6 bases). The CDR3 contains 16 residues. Germline V gene data show CDR1 as MDHEN and CDR2 as SYDVKM. The germline V and J ends were trimmed by 2 bases and 6 bases, with 16 bases remaining between them. The chain's CDR3 is CASSLPRGGVHEKLFF. CDR3 coding DNA: TGTGCCAGCAGTTTACCTAGGGGGGGCGTACATGAAAAACTGTTTTTT.

The chain recombines TRBV13 with TRBJ1-2; no clear D gene. Germline loops: CDR1 PRHDT, CDR2 FYEKMQ (reference sequence). The CDR3 is 14 residues long. V gave up 4 bases and J gave up 2 bases, with 11 bases separating them. DNA for the CDR3: TGTGCCAGCAGCTCTCGGTACAGAAACTATGGCTACACCTTC. Translation: CASSSRYRNYGYTF.

CDR3 bases: TGTGCCTGGAGTGGTAGGGGGACTGAAGCTTTCTTT. This encodes CAWSGRGTEAFF. V gene TRBV30 combines with J gene TRBJ1-1; D perhaps matches TRBD1 (6 bases). Germline CDR1 and CDR2: GTSNPN and SVGIG (reference sequence). V shed 1 base and J shed 5 bases, with 8 bases lying between them. This CDR3 has 12 amino acids.

This clone was seen a handful of times. This chain uses TRBV6-2 or TRBV6-3 with TRBJ2-7; D possibly corresponds to TRBD1 (6 bases). The V and J ends lost 5 bases and 4 bases respectively, with 9 bases between them. Looked up from germline, CDR1 is MNHEY and CDR2 is SVGEGT. The CDR3 has 12 residues. CDR3 residues: CASSVQGYEQYF. CDR3 DNA: TGTGCCAGCAGTGTTCAGGGGTACGAGCAGTACTTC.

The chain combines TRBV28 with TRBJ2-5; 14 nucleotides line up with TRBD2. This CDR3 comprises 16 residues. From germline, CDR1 is MDHEN and CDR2 SYDVKM. V shed 5 bases, J shed 4 bases, and the junction held 6 bases outside the gene matches. The CDR3 loop is CASSDTGTSGRETQYF. The CDR3 DNA is TGTGCCAGCAGTGACACCGGGACTAGCGGGAGAGAGACCCAGTACTTC. Together with reference TRBV28 and TRBJ2-5, the CDR3 gives the full variable domain: DVKVTQSSRYLVKRTGEKVFLECVQDMDHENMFWYRQDPGLGLRLIYFSYDVKMKEKGDIPEGYSVSREKKERFSLILESASTNQTSMYLCASSDTGTSGRETQYFGPGTRLLVL.

The chain joins TRBV6-2 or TRBV6-3 to TRBJ2-5; 15 bases line up with TRBD2. With 4 bases clipped from V and 5 bases from J, the junction kept 8 bases outside the gene matches. Germline CDR1 reads MNHEY; CDR2 reads SVGEGT. CDR3 size: 17 residues. The CDR3, as DNA: TGTGCCAGCAGTTCCCGGACTAGCGGGAGGGCCATCGAGACCCAGTACTTC. Translating gives CASSSRTSGRAIETQYF.

The chain uses TRBV19 and TRBJ2-1; 8 bases line up with TRBD1. CDR1 and CDR2 from the germline V gene are LNHDA and SQIVND (reference sequence). There are 14 residues in the CDR3. V shed 6 bases, J shed 6 bases, and the junction held 7 bases outside the gene matches. The CDR3 coding sequence is TGTGCCAGTAGCACCGCGACAGGGGTCAATGAGCAGTTCTTC. Encoded protein: CASSTATGVNEQFF.

This chain links TRBV14 with TRBJ1-1; D is perhaps TRBD1 (6 bases). Trimming pared 6 bases from V and 4 bases from J, leaving 21 bases between. The germline gives CDR1 SGHDN, CDR2 FVKESK. The CDR3 has 16 amino acids. The CDR3 DNA reads TGTGCCAGCAGTCCCCGGGGAAGGGTCAGGGGCACTGAAGCTTTCTTT. Translation: CASSPRGRVRGTEAFF.

DNA of the CDR3: TGTGCCAGCAGCTCCGACTTCTACGAGCAGTACTTC. Translated, it gives CASSSDFYEQYF. The chain recombines TRBV7-9 with TRBJ2-7; D is unclear. The V and J ends lost 4 bases and 3 bases respectively, with 7 bases between them. The CDR3 contains 12 residues. CDR1 SEHNR and CDR2 FQNEAQ come from the germline V gene (reference sequence).

This clone was counted only a few times. This sequence joins TRBV5-1 and TRBJ2-5; weak D call: TRBD1 (6 bases). Trimming stripped 4 bases from V and 5 bases from J, with 15 bases between. This CDR3 has 14 residues. Germline V CDR1 and CDR2: SGHRS, YFSETQ. The CDR3 DNA follows: TGCGCCAGCAGCAACGGACAGCCAAGGGAGACCCAGTACTTC. Its protein product is CASSNGQPRETQYF.

The chain uses TRBV7-9 and TRBJ2-3; 7 nucleotides align to TRBD1. Unmatched junction bases numbered 5, after V lost 4 bases and J lost 7 bases. CDR1 SEHNR and CDR2 FQNEAQ come from the germline V gene (reference sequence). This CDR3 has 13 amino acids. The CDR3 sequence: CASSSWTGYTQYF. CDR3 DNA sequence: TGTGCCAGCAGCTCCTGGACAGGCTATACGCAGTATTTT.

The chain couples TRBV18 to TRBJ2-5; possible D gene TRBD1, 6 bases. The CDR3 consists of 15 residues. Germline V lookup: CDR1 KGHSH, CDR2 LQKENI. The V and J ends lost 4 bases and 4 bases respectively, with 16 bases between them. CDR3 sequence: CASSLSQGSRETQYF. In nucleotides, the CDR3 is TGTGCCAGCTCACTAAGTCAGGGGAGTCGAGAGACCCAGTACTTC. Drawing the rest from reference TRBV18 and TRBJ2-5, the complete variable domain is NAGVMQNPRHLVRRRGQEARLRCSPMKGHSHVYWYRQLPEEGLKFMVYLQKENIIDESGMPKERFSAEFPKEGPSILRIQQVVRGDSAAYFCASSLSQGSRETQYFGPGTRLLVL.

This clone was seen a single time. The chain combines TRBV5-5 with TRBJ2-7; no reliable D call. The V end lost 4 bases, the J end lost 0 bases, and 2 bases lay between the germline ends. This CDR3 region has 11 residues. Germline CDR1 reads SGHKS; CDR2 reads YYEKEE (reference sequence). The CDR3 bases are TGTGCCAGCAGCCACTCCTACGAGCAGTACTTC. Protein: CASSHSYEQYF.

The chain couples TRBV18 to TRBJ2-5; 10 nucleotides align to TRBD2. The germline gives CDR1 KGHSH, CDR2 LQKENI. Unmatched junction bases numbered 6, after V lost 6 bases and J lost 2 bases. CDR3 length: 15 residues. CDR3 sequence reads: CASSRLAGSQETQYF. Here the CDR3 DNA reads TGTGCCAGCTCTAGACTAGCGGGCTCACAAGAGACCCAGTACTTC.

V gene TRBV11-2 combines with J gene TRBJ2-2; D remains ambiguous. Germline lookup yields CDR1 SGHAT and CDR2 FQNNGV. The CDR3 sequence is 17 residues long. V shed 0 bases and J shed 1 base, with 12 bases lying between them. CDR3 region: CASSLEGRRRNTGELFF. The CDR3 nucleotides read TGTGCCAGCAGCTTAGAGGGTAGACGGAGGAACACCGGGGAGCTGTTTTTT.